These T cell receptor beta chains were read from a single sample in a study of shared clonotypes between healthy human individuals. Produced via immunoSEQ multiplex PCR; TCRdb's table is partial and in-frame only. In the table there are about 2.2 million clones, more than 85% of which are singletons. The sample taken for sequencing was naive CD8+ T cells from PBMCs. The receptors originated from a man aged 18 to 35 in good health. Some clones in this sample may be carry-over from other donors' samples. Each CDR3 is given with its conserved first and last residue. The D gene is left open where the match is weak. Part of the rows lack a size; the others show once, few, many or a class for expanded clones.

>14|TRBJ2-7|TRBV7-9|-|-
CASSPLGGSYEQYF
TGTGCCAGCAGCCCACTGGGGGGCTCCTACGAGCAGTACTTC
>15|TRBJ1-2|TRBV5-1|-|-
CASSEDGWAGYGYTF
TGCGCCAGCAGCGAGGACGGGTGGGCTGGCTATGGCTACACCTTC
>15|TRBJ2-3|TRBV4-2|-|-
CASSQNRRSTDTQYF
TGTGCCAGCAGCCAGAACAGGCGGAGCACAGATACGCAGTATTTT
>13|TRBJ2-7|TRBV28|-|TRBD2
CASSLGLAGGGYF
TGTGCCAGCAGTTTGGGACTAGCGGGAGGGGGGTACTTC
>17|TRBJ2-1|TRBV28|-|TRBD2
CASSPPGLAGEEDEQFF
TGTGCCAGCAGTCCCCCGGGACTAGCGGGAGAAGAGGATGAGCAGTTCTTC
>14|TRBJ2-7|TRBV7-2|-|-
CASSHRDILLEQYF
TGTGCCAGCAGCCACCGGGACATCCTCCTCGAGCAGTACTTC
>16|TRBJ1-1|TRBV4-3|-|-
CASSQDHEGLNTEAFF
TGCGCCAGCAGCCAAGATCACGAAGGCCTTAACACTGAAGCTTTCTTT
>16|TRBJ2-7|TRBV13|-|-
CASSTQGPGGFYEQYF
TGTGCCAGCAGCACACAGGGACCGGGGGGCTTCTACGAGCAGTACTTC
>13|TRBJ2-1|TRBV27|-|-
CASSLRSYNEQFF
TGTGCCAGCAGTCTCCGCTCCTACAATGAGCAGTTCTTC
>10|TRBJ2-7|TRBV30|-|-
CAWSVNEQYF
TGTGCCTGGAGTGTAAACGAGCAGTACTTC
>15|TRBJ2-7|TRBV9|-|TRBD2
CASSEGASGRYEQYF
TGTGCCAGCAGCGAGGGGGCTAGCGGGAGGTACGAGCAGTACTTC
>15|TRBJ1-1|TRBV7-6|-|-
CASSLDPEMNTEAFF
TGTGCCAGCAGCTTGGACCCCGAAATGAACACTGAAGCTTTCTTT
>17|TRBJ2-7|TRBV27|-|TRBD2
CASSSQGTSGELYEQYF
TGTGCCAGCAGTTCCCAGGGGACTAGCGGGGAATTATACGAGCAGTACTTC
>15|TRBJ2-6|TRBV29-1|-|-
CSVEVGSSGANVLTF
TGCAGCGTTGAAGTGGGAAGCTCTGGGGCCAACGTCCTGACTTTC
>14|TRBJ2-1|TRBV27|-|-
CASSPNGAGSSGFF
TGTGCCAGCAGCCCCAACGGAGCTGGTAGCTCGGGGTTCTTC
>11|TRBJ2-5|TRBV6-5|-|-
CATGPPGTQYF
TGTGCCACCGGGCCCCCTGGGACCCAGTACTTC
>15|TRBJ1-4|TRBV28|once|-
CVTIGSRESDEKLFF
TGTGTAACTATCGGAAGCAGGGAATCAGATGAAAAACTGTTTTTT
>13|TRBJ2-2|TRBV11-2|once|TRBD1
CASSAQGAGELFF
TGTGCCAGCAGCGCACAGGGGGCCGGGGAGCTGTTTTTT
>14|TRBJ2-7|TRBV19|-|-
CASSMAAAAYEQYF
TGTGCCAGTAGTATGGCCGCAGCAGCCTACGAGCAGTACTTC
>14|TRBJ2-1|TRBV19|-|-
CASSVRRSYNEQFF
TGTGCCAGTTCCGTCCGACGGTCCTACAATGAGCAGTTCTTC
>14|TRBJ2-5|TRBV9|-|TRBD1
CASSPTWTGGTQYF
TGTGCCAGCAGCCCAACGTGGACAGGGGGGACCCAGTACTTC
>17|TRBJ2-1|TRBV13|-|TRBD2
CASSSPGWRESVNEQFF
TGTGCCAGCAGCTCTCCCGGGTGGCGGGAGTCAGTAAATGAGCAGTTCTTC
>17|TRBJ2-7|TRBV11-2|-|TRBD2
CASSPGLAGGTAYEQYF
TGTGCCAGCAGCCCTGGACTAGCGGGAGGGACGGCCTACGAGCAGTACTTC
>13|TRBJ2-7|TRBV27|once|-
CASSQGQSYEQYF
TGTGCCAGCAGTCAAGGACAGTCCTACGAGCAGTACTTC
>14|TRBJ2-7|TRBV2|-|-
CASKGAGTNYEQYF
TGTGCCAGCAAGGGAGCCGGGACAAACTACGAGCAGTACTTC
>13|TRBJ2-5|TRBV5-1|-|-
CASSPPGRETQYF
TGCGCCAGCAGCCCCCCAGGGAGAGAGACCCAGTACTTC